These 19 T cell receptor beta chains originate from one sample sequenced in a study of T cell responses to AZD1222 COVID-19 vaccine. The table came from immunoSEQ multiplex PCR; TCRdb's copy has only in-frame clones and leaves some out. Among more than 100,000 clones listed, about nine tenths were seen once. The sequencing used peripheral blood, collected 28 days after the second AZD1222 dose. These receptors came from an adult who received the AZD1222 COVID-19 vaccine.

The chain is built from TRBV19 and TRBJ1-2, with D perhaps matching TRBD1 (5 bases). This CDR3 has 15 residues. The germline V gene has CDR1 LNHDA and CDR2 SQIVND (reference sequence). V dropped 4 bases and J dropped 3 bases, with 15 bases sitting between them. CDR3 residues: CASSRGKPVDYGYTF. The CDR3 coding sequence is TGTGCCAGTAGTAGGGGGAAACCTGTGGACTATGGCTACACCTTC.

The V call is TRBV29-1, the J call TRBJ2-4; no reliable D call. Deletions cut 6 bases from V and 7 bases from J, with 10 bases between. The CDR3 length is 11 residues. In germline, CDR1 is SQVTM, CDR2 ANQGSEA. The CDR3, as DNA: TGCAGCGTCCTCCAAGGGAACATTCAGTACTTC. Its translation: CSVLQGNIQYF.

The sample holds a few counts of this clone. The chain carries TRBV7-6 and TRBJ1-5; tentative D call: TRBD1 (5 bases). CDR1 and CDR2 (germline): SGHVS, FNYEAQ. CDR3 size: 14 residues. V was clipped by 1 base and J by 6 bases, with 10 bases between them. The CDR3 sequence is CASSLGGDLQPQHF. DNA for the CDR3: TGTGCCAGCAGCTTAGGGGGGGACCTTCAGCCCCAGCATTTT. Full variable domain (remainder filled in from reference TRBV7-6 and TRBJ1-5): GAGVSQSPRYKVTKRGQDVALRCDPISGHVSLYWYRQALGQGPEFLTYFNYEAQQDKSGLPNDRFSAERPEGSISTLTIQRTEQRDSAMYRCASSLGGDLQPQHFGDGTRLSIL.

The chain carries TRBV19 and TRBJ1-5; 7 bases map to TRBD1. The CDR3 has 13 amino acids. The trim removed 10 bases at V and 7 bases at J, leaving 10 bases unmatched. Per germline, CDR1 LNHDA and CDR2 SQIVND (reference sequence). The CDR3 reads CATAAGGGQPQHF. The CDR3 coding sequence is TGTGCCACCGCGGCAGGGGGAGGACAGCCCCAGCATTTT.

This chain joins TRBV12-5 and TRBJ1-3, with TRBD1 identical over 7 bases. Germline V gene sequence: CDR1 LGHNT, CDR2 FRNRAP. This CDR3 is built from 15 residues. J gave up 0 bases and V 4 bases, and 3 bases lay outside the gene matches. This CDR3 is CASGSGQHSGNTIYF. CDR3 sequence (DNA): TGTGCTAGTGGTTCGGGACAGCACTCTGGAAACACCATATATTTT.

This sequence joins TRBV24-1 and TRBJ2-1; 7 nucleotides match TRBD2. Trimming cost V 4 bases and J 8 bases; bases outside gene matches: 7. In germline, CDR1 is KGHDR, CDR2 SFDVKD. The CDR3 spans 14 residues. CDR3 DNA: TGTGCCACCAGTGACCTCGGGCTAGCGGATGAGCAGTTCTTC. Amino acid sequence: CATSDLGLADEQFF.

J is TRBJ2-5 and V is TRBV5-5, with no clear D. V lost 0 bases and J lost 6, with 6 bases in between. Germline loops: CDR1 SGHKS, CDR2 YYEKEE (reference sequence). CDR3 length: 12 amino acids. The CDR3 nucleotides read TGTGCCAGCAGCTTGGAGACCAAGACCCAGTACTTC. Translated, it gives CASSLETKTQYF. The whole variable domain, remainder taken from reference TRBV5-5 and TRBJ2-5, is DAGVTQSPTHLIKTRGQQVTLRCSPISGHKSVSWYQQVLGQGPQFIFQYYEKEERGRGNFPDRFSARQFPNYSSELNVNALLLGDSALYLCASSLETKTQYFGPGTRLLVL.

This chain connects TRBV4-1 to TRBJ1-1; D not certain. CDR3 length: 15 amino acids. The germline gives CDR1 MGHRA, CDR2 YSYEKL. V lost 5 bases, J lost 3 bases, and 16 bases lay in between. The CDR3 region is CASSYKRSRDTEAFF. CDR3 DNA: TGCGCCAGCAGCTACAAGCGCTCCCGCGACACTGAAGCTTTCTTT.

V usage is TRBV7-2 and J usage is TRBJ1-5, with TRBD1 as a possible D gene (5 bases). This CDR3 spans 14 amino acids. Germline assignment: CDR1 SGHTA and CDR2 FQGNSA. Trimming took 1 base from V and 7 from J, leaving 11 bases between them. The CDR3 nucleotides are TGTGCCAGCAGCTTAGGCAGGGCAGGACAGCCCCAGCATTTT. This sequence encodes CASSLGRAGQPQHF.

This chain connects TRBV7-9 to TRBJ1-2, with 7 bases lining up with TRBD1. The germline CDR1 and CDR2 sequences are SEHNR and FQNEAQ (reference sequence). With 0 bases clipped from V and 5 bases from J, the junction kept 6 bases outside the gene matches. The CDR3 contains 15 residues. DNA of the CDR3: TGTGCCAGCAGCTTAGCAGGGGGCTTACAGTATGGCTACACCTTC. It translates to CASSLAGGLQYGYTF.

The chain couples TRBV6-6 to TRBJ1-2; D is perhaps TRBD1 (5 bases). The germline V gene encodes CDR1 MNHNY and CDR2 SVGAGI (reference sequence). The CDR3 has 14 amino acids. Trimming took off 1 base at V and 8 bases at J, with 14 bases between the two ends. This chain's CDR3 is CASSYLAGEGGYTF. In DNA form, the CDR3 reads TGTGCCAGCAGTTACTTGGCGGGGGAGGGGGGCTACACCTTC.

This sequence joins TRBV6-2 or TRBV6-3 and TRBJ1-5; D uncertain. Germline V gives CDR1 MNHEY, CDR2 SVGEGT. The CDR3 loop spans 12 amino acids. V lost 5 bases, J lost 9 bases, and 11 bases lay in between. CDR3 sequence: CASSPALRPQHF. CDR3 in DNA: TGTGCCAGCAGTCCGGCTTTAAGGCCCCAGCATTTT.

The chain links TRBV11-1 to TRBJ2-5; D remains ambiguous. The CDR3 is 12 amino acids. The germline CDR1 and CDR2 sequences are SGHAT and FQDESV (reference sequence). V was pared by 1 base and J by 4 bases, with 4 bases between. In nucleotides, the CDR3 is TGTGCCAGCAGCTTAGTTGGAGAGACCCAGTACTTC. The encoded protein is CASSLVGETQYF.

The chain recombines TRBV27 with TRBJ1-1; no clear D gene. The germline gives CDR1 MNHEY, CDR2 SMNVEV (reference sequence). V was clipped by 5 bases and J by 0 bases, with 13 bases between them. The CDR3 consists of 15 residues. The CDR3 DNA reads TGTGCCAGCAGTAAGTACACCGCAATGAACACTGAAGCTTTCTTT. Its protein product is CASSKYTAMNTEAFF.

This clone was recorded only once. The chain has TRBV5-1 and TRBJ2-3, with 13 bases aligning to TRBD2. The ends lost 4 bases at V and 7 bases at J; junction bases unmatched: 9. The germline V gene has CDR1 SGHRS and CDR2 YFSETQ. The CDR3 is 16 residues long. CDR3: CASSPPGLAGFYTQYF. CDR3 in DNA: TGCGCCAGCAGCCCCCCGGGACTAGCGGGGTTCTATACGCAGTATTTT.

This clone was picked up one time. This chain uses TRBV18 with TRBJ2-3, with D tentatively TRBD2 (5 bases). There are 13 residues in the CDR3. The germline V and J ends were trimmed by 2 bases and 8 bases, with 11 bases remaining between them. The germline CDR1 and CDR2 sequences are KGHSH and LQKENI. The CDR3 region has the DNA TGTGCCAGCTCACCAGAGACTACCGGTACGCAGTATTTT. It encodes CASSPETTGTQYF.

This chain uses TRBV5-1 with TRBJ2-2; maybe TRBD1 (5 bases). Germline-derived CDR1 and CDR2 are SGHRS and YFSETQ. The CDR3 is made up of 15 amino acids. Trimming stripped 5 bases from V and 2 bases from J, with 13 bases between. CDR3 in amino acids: CASRVGQTNTGELFF. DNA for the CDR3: TGCGCCAGCAGAGTGGGGCAGACAAACACCGGGGAGCTGTTTTTT. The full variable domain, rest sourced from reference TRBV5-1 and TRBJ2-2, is KAGVTQTPRYLIKTRGQQVTLSCSPISGHRSVSWYQQTPGQGLQFLFEYFSETQRNKGNFPGRFSGRQFSNSRSEMNVSTLELGDSALYLCASRVGQTNTGELFFGEGSRLTVL.

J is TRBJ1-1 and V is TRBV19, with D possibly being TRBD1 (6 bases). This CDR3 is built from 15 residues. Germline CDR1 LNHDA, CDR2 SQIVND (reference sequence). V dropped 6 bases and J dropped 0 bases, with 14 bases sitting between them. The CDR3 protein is CASSLIGGLNTEAFF. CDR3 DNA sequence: TGTGCCAGTAGCTTGATCGGGGGGCTGAACACTGAAGCTTTCTTT.

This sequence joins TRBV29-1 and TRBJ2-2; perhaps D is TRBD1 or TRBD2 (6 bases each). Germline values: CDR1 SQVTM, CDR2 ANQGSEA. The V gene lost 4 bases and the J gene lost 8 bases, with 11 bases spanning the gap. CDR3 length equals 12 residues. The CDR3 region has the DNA TGCAGCGTTGGGGGGGCTACAGGGGAGCTGTTTTTT. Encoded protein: CSVGGATGELFF.